This T cell receptor beta chain was captured in a study of blood T cell repertoires in COVID-19. This clone was observed a single time. The assay was immunoSEQ multiplex PCR, and TCRdb's table has in-frame clones only and misses some. The sample lists approximately 250,000 clones; approximately 85% were seen once. What was sequenced was peripheral blood. The TCR sequence derives from a man aged 45-60 years with COVID-19, enrolled during active disease.

The CDR3 DNA follows: TGTGCCAGCAGCCGGGACAGGGCTGCAGAGACCCAGTACTTC. Translated: CASSRDRAAETQYF. This chain links TRBV7-2 with TRBJ2-5; 9 bases line up with TRBD1. J lost 4 bases, V lost 5 bases, and 5 bases had no gene match. Per the germline V gene, CDR1 is SGHTA and CDR2 is FQGNSA. This CDR3 spans 14 amino acids.